This TCR beta chain stems from a study of T-cell reconstitution after alpha-beta-depleted transplantation in children. Study-wide points: The authors attributed T-cell counts and diversity one year after transplant mostly to newly produced T cells. By about two months after transplant, alpha-beta T cells reportedly arose from several hundred graft clones that had expanded.

A TCRbeta library incorporating unique molecular identifiers was prepared. TCRdb redid the calling of the PCR reads with MiXCR, one entry per CDR3 protein. The repertoire holds roughly 74,000 distinct CDR3 sequences, with 15% to 20% as singletons. This clonotype has more than one count but fewer than ten. Its antigen is not identified. The specimen was PBMCs, mostly from graft donor cells, collected 360 days after TCRalphabeta/CD19-depleted stem cell transplant. This sequence was found in a male patient between 2 and 10 years old who had a stem cell transplant for acute lymphoblastic leukemia, so the T cells may come from the graft donor.

This chain's CDR3 is CSVAVAGISETQYF. In DNA form, the CDR3 reads TGCAGCGTTGCGGTGGCGGGGATCTCTGAGACCCAGTACTTC. The V and J genes are TRBV29-1 and TRBJ2-5, with D possibly being TRBD2 (6 bases). The CDR3 runs 14 residues. V was trimmed by 4 bases and J by 5 bases, leaving 17 bases between them. Germline assignment: CDR1 SQVTM and CDR2 ANQGSEA.